Listed below are T cell receptor beta chains from one sample, sequenced in a study of T cells in Graves' hyperthyroidism and ophthalmopathy. Using its own MiXCR run on the multiplex PCR reads, TCRdb lists one record per CDR3 protein. This sample has under 800,000 distinct CDR3 sequences, with around 15% found just once. Material for sequencing was blood. All receptors come from a woman younger than 35 with Graves' hyperthyroidism. Both conserved end residues are part of each CDR3. The D gene is left open where the match is weak. Part of the rows lack a size; the others show once, few, many or a class for expanded clones.

cdr3_nt cdr3_aa j_call d_call clone_size v_call
TGTGCCAGCAGCAAACAGGGAACTAATGAAAAACTGTTTTTT CASSKQGTNEKLFF TRBJ1-4 NA NA TRBV7-9
TGCGCCAGCAGCCCTCGGGAGGGAGGGACAGATACGCAGTATTTT CASSPREGGTDTQYF TRBJ2-3 TRBD2 many TRBV4-1
TGTGCCAGCAGCGACGGGACTAGCGATCTCGAGGGTCACAATGAGCAGTTCTTC CASSDGTSDLEGHNEQFF TRBJ2-1 TRBD2 many TRBV7-8
TGTGCCAGCAGCTTAGTAGGGTTAGGGCAGTTCTTC CASSLVGLGQFF TRBJ2-1 NA NA TRBV7-2
TGCGCCAGCAGCCAAGAGACTCCTTGGCCTGAGCAGTTCTTC CASSQETPWPEQFF TRBJ2-1 NA NA TRBV4-1
TGCAGTGTAAAAAGCCCTAGCGGGAGGAACGAGCAGTACTTC CSVKSPSGRNEQYF TRBJ2-7 TRBD2 many TRBV20-1
TGTGCCAGCAGCTTGGAAGGGGCGGGCTTGTACACCGGGGAGCTGTTTTTT CASSLEGAGLYTGELFF TRBJ2-2 NA NA TRBV5-6
TGCGCCAGCAGCCCTTTACGACTAGCTGCGGATACGCAGTATTTT CASSPLRLAADTQYF TRBJ2-3 TRBD2 few TRBV4-1
TGTGCCAGCACTCATGACAGGGATAGCAATCAGCCCCAGCATTTT CASTHDRDSNQPQHF TRBJ1-5 TRBD1 NA TRBV6-1
TGTGCCAGCTCACCATGGTCGACTAGCGGCTACGAGCAGTACTTC CASSPWSTSGYEQYF TRBJ2-7 TRBD2 many TRBV18
TGTGCCAGCAGCTTAGTACCGGGAGGGCCGGGGAATGAGCAGTTCTTC CASSLVPGGPGNEQFF TRBJ2-1 TRBD2 NA TRBV7-2
TGTGCCAGTAGTAGCGGGATTCGGGAGCAGTTCTTC CASSSGIREQFF TRBJ2-1 NA NA TRBV19
TGTGCCTGGATAGCCGGGACAGGGCCCTACAATGAGCAGTTCTTC CAWIAGTGPYNEQFF TRBJ2-1 TRBD1 many TRBV30
TGTGCCAGCAGATCCCGCCCGGGACAGGGAGAAGAGACCCAGTACTTC CASRSRPGQGEETQYF TRBJ2-5 TRBD1 once TRBV27
TGTGCCAGCGCGGACAGCTTCTCCTACGAGCAGTACTTC CASADSFSYEQYF TRBJ2-7 NA NA TRBV9